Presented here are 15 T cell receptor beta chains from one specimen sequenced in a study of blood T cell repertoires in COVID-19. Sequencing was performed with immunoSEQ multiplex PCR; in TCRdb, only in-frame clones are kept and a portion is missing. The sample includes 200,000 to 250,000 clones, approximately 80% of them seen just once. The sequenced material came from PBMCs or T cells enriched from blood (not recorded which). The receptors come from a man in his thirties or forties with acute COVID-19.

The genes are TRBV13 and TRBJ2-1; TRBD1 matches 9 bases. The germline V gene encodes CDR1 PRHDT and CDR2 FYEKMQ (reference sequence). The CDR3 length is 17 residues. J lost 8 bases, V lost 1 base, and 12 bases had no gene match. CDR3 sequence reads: CASSLENTGGISYEQFF. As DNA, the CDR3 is TGTGCCAGCAGCTTAGAAAATACAGGGGGCATCAGCTATGAGCAGTTCTTC.

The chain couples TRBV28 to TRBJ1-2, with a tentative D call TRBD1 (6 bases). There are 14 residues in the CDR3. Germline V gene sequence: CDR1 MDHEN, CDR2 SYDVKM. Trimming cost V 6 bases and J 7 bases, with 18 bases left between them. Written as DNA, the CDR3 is TGTGCCAGCAGGAGGGGGACGGTCTCGTCTGGCTACACCTTC. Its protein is CASRRGTVSSGYTF.

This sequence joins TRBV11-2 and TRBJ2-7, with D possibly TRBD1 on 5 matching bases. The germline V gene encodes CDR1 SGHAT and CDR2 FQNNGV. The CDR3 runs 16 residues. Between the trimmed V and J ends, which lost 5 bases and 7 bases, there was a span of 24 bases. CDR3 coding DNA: TGTGCCAGCAGCCTATTTCAGGGATCCTCGACTGGGGAGCAGTACTTC. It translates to CASSLFQGSSTGEQYF.

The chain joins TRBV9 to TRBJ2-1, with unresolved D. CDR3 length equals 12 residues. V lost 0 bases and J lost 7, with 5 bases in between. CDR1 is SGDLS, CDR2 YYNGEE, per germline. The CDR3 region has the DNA TGTGCCAGCAGCGTAGGAGTGAATGAGCAGTTCTTC. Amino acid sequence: CASSVGVNEQFF.

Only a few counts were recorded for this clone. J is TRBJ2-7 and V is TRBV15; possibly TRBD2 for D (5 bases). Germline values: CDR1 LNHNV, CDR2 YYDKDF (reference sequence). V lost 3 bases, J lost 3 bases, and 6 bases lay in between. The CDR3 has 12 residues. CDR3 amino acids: CATSRDFYEQYF. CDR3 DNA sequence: TGTGCCACCAGCAGGGACTTCTACGAGCAGTACTTC. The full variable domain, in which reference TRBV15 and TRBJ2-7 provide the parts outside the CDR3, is DAMVIQNPRYQVTQFGKPVTLSCSQTLNHNVMYWYQQKSSQAPKLLFHYYDKDFNNEADTPDNFQSRRPNTSFCFLDIRSPGLGDTAMYLCATSRDFYEQYFGPGTRLTVT.

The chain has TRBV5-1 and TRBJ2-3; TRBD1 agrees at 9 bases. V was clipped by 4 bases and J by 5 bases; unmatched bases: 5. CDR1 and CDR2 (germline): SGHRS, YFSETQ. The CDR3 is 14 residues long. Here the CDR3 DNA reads TGCGCCAGCAGCGAAGGGACAGGGAGAGATACGCAGTATTTT. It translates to CASSEGTGRDTQYF.

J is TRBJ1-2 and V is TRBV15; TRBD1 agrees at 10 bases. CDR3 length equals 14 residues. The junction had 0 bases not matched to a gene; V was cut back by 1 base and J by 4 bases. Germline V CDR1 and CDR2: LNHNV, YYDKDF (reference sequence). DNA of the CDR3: TGTGCCACCAGCAGAGGGGACAGGGGCTATGGCTACACCTTC. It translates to CATSRGDRGYGYTF.

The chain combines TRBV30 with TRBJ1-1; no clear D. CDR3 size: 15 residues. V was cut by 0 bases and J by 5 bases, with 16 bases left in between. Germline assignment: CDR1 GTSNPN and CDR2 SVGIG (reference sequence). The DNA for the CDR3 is TGTGCCTGGAGTGTTATCGGAGGGCGTTGGACTGAAGCTTTCTTT. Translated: CAWSVIGGRWTEAFF.

The CDR3 loop is CASSENGRGAFF. The CDR3 DNA follows: TGTGCCAGCAGTGAAAATGGAAGGGGAGCTTTCTTT. This chain connects TRBV6-1 to TRBJ1-1, with D perhaps TRBD1 (5 bases). This CDR3 comprises 12 residues. Germline CDR1 MNHNS, CDR2 SASEGT. V gave up 2 bases and J gave up 10 bases, with 11 bases separating them.

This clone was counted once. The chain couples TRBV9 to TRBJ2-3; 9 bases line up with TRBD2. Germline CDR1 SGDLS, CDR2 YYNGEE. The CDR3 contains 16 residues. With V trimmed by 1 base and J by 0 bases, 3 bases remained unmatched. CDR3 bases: TGTGCCAGCAGCGTAAACCTAGCGGGGAGCACAGATACGCAGTATTTT. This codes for CASSVNLAGSTDTQYF.

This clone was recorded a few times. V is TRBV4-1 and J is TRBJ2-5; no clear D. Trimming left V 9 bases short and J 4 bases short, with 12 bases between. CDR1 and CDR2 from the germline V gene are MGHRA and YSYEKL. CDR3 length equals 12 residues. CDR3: CASQMPGETQYF. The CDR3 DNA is TGCGCCAGTCAGATGCCGGGAGAGACCCAGTACTTC.

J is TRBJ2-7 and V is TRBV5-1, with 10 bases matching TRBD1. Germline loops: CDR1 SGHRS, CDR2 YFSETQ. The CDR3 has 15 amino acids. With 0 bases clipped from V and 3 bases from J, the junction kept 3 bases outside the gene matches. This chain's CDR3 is CASSLGGQGVYEQYF. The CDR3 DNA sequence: TGCGCCAGCAGCTTGGGAGGACAGGGGGTCTACGAGCAGTACTTC.

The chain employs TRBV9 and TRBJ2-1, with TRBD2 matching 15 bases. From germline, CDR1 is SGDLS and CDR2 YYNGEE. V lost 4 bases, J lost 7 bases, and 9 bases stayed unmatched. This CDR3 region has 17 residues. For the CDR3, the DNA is TGTGCCAGCAGCCCATTTGGACTAGCGGGGGGGATTAATGAGCAGTTCTTC. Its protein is CASSPFGLAGGINEQFF. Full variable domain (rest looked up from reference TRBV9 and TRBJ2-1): DSGVTQTPKHLITATGQRVTLRCSPRSGDLSVYWYQQSLDQGLQFLIQYYNGEERAKGNILERFSAQQFPDLHSELNLSSLELGDSALYFCASSPFGLAGGINEQFFGPGTRLTVL.

The DNA for the CDR3 is TGCGCCAGCAGCTTGGGGACTAGCGGGGGGAGGGCAGATACGCAGTATTTT. Amino acid sequence: CASSLGTSGGRADTQYF. The chain recombines TRBV5-1 with TRBJ2-3; 14 bases line up with TRBD2. The germline CDR1 and CDR2 sequences are SGHRS and YFSETQ. V was clipped by 0 bases and J by 4 bases; unmatched bases: 4. CDR3 length: 17 amino acids.

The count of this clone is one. CDR3 loop: CAHDLNLGLDSYEQYF. As DNA, the CDR3 is TGTGCCCACGATCTTAACCTCGGACTAGACAGCTACGAGCAGTACTTC. The chain combines TRBV7-9 with TRBJ2-7; the match to TRBD2 covers 7 bases. The J segment lost 3 bases and the V segment lost 11 bases, leaving 19 bases of the junction unmatched. The CDR3 extends over 16 amino acids. Germline V gives CDR1 SEHNR, CDR2 FQNEAQ (reference sequence).